The 10 T cell receptor beta chains given below trace back to one sample, sequenced in a study of CD8 T cells in ankylosing spondylitis. TCRdb called the 5' RACE reads again in MiXCR, with one record for every CDR3 protein. The table records some 130,000 distinct CDR3 sequences, roughly 7.7% of them present only once. Input material: synovial fluid, either unsorted or a sorted T cell fraction (not recorded which). All receptors derive from a male donor with ankylosing spondylitis.

This clonotype was detected only a few times. The chain links TRBV5-1 to TRBJ2-5, with D maybe TRBD1 (6 bases). Germline V gives CDR1 SGHRS, CDR2 YFSETQ. The CDR3 totals 14 residues. Deletions cut 3 bases from V and 4 bases from J, with 13 bases between. The DNA for the CDR3 is TGCGCCAGCAGCTCGCAGGGGTTGGCAGAGACCCAGTACTTC. This sequence encodes CASSSQGLAETQYF.

In its sample, this clonotype was seen many times. The CDR3 DNA reads TGTGCCAGCAGGTCATCCGGGACCCCGTTCTACGAGCAGTACTTC. Its translation is CASRSSGTPFYEQYF. The J gene is TRBJ2-7, the V gene TRBV7-2; either TRBD1 or TRBD2 may supply D (5 bases each). Germline V gives CDR1 SGHTA, CDR2 FQGNSA. Trimming removed 6 bases at V and 3 bases at J, with 18 bases between. The CDR3 is made up of 15 amino acids.

This clonotype was recorded at least ten times. J is TRBJ2-3 and V is TRBV25-1, with D possibly being TRBD1 (5 bases). Trimming removed 8 bases from V and 4 bases from J, with 13 bases in between. Germline V gene data show CDR1 as MGHDK and CDR2 as SYGVNS. The CDR3 is 13 residues long. CDR3 region: CASGHQWSDTQYF. The CDR3 DNA reads TGTGCCAGCGGACATCAGTGGTCAGATACGCAGTATTTT.

This chain connects TRBV20-1 to TRBJ2-2; D gene ambiguous. CDR1 DFQATT and CDR2 SNEGSKA come from the germline V gene (reference sequence). The ends were cut back, 2 bases at V and 2 bases at J, with 15 bases in the middle. This CDR3 is built from 16 residues. CDR3 DNA: TGCAGTGCTAGACGTCGGTCCAGCGCCAACACCGGGGAGCTGTTTTTT. Encoded protein: CSARRRSSANTGELFF.

The chain joins TRBV12-3 or TRBV12-4 to TRBJ2-3, with 13 positions matching TRBD2. Trimming at V came to 6 bases and at J to 4 bases, leaving 7 bases not matched to a gene. This CDR3 comprises 16 residues. CDR3 amino acids: CASSHGLAGVADTQYF. CDR3 in DNA: TGTGCCAGCAGCCACGGACTAGCGGGAGTTGCAGATACGCAGTATTTT.

Ten or more counts support this clonotype. The chain employs TRBV27 and TRBJ2-1; 8 bases are a match to TRBD2. This CDR3 spans 16 amino acids. Germline-derived CDR1 and CDR2 are MNHEY and SMNVEV (reference sequence). The ends lost 8 bases at V and 2 bases at J; junction bases unmatched: 11. The CDR3 protein is CASAWFRGGAYNEQFF. CDR3 DNA sequence: TGTGCCAGCGCTTGGTTCCGGGGGGGCGCCTACAATGAGCAGTTCTTC.

This clonotype was detected only a few times. The chain recombines TRBV20-1 with TRBJ2-3; the D gene is possibly TRBD2 (6 bases). The CDR3 consists of 13 residues. Germline values: CDR1 DFQATT, CDR2 SNEGSKA (reference sequence). The DNA for the CDR3 is TGCTCCCCAGCCGGGACTTTCACAGATACGCAGTATTTT. This gives the protein CSPAGTFTDTQYF.

This clonotype was recorded at least ten times. The chain carries TRBV4-3 and TRBJ2-3; the match to TRBD2 covers 11 bases. This CDR3 contains 19 residues. CDR1 LGHNA and CDR2 YSLEER come from the germline V gene. The ends lost 0 bases at V and 6 bases at J; junction bases unmatched: 14. The CDR3 sequence is CASSQDPRSLAGGRDTQYF. CDR3 DNA sequence: TGCGCCAGCAGCCAAGATCCGAGGTCGTTAGCGGGAGGGCGGGATACGCAGTATTTT.

This chain connects TRBV7-2 to TRBJ2-7; TRBD1 matches at 9 bases. CDR3 length: 15 amino acids. The ends lost 4 bases at V and 4 bases at J; junction bases unmatched: 8. Germline CDR1 is SGHTA and CDR2 is FQGNSA. CDR3 coding DNA: TGTGCCAGCAGCTCCTCCGGGACAGGGACTTACGAGCAGTACTTC. It translates to CASSSSGTGTYEQYF.

This clonotype was detected many times. The rearrangement uses TRBV7-8 and TRBJ2-1; 9 positions match TRBD1. The V gene's germline CDR1 is SGHVS and CDR2 FQNEAQ. The CDR3 loop spans 16 amino acids. J was trimmed by 6 bases and V by 0 bases; bases with no gene match: 6. This CDR3 is CASSLAGQGSTNEQFF. CDR3 sequence (DNA): TGTGCCAGCAGCTTAGCAGGACAGGGGTCTACCAATGAGCAGTTCTTC.